The 29 T cell receptor beta chains below all came from one sample that was sequenced in a study of T cell clones after liver transplantation. Here immunoSEQ multiplex PCR was the method, and the copy in TCRdb shows in-frame clones only, minus some. The profile shows roughly 65,000 clones, about 91% of them singletons. The sequences come from CD4+ T cells from blood, collected nearly 26 months after liver transplant. The receptors were gathered from a human patient who received a liver transplant. The T cells may come from the graft donor.

The V and J genes are TRBV6-1 and TRBJ2-2; 8 nucleotides match TRBD2. Germline CDR1 reads MNHNS; CDR2 reads SASEGT. J gave up 4 bases and V 5 bases, and 6 bases lay outside the gene matches. The CDR3 sequence is 15 residues long. This chain's CDR3 is CASSMRGRPTGELFF. The CDR3 bases are TGTGCCAGCAGTATGCGCGGGAGGCCCACCGGGGAGCTGTTTTTT.

The CDR3 nucleotides read TGTGCCAGCCAAGGGACCGAGACTGAAGCTTTCTTT. Its translation is CASQGTETEAFF. The gene calls are TRBV6-1 and TRBJ1-1, with TRBD1 as a possible D gene (5 bases). There are 12 residues in the CDR3. CDR1 and CDR2 (germline): MNHNS, SASEGT. Trimming stripped 8 bases from V and 5 bases from J, with 12 bases between.

The J gene is TRBJ2-7, the V gene TRBV19; a weak D match, TRBD2 (5 bases). Germline V CDR1 and CDR2: LNHDA, SQIVND (reference sequence). The V end was cut by 5 bases, the J end by 7 bases, with 15 bases between. The CDR3 runs 13 residues. CDR3 amino acids: CASSSGQPGEQYF. The DNA of the CDR3 is TGTGCCAGTAGTTCCGGGCAGCCGGGGGAGCAGTACTTC. Drawing the rest from reference TRBV19 and TRBJ2-7, the complete variable domain is DGGITQSPKYLFRKEGQNVTLSCEQNLNHDAMYWYRQDPGQGLRLIYYSQIVNDFQKGDIAEGYSVSREKKESFPLTVTSAQKNPTAFYLCASSSGQPGEQYFGPGTRLTVT.

The chain is built from TRBV19 and TRBJ1-5, with D possibly being TRBD1 (5 bases). The germline V gene encodes CDR1 LNHDA and CDR2 SQIVND (reference sequence). Between the trimmed V and J ends, which lost 4 bases and 5 bases, there was a span of 15 bases. The CDR3 is made up of 15 amino acids. CDR3 protein: CASSTRGGQYQPQHF. CDR3 bases: TGTGCCAGTAGTACTCGGGGAGGACAATATCAGCCCCAGCATTTT.

The V and J genes are TRBV11-3 and TRBJ1-5; maybe TRBD1 (6 bases). CDR1 and CDR2 from the germline V gene are SGHNT and YENEEA. The V end lost 7 bases, the J end lost 4 bases, and 23 bases lay between the germline ends. The CDR3 consists of 17 residues. In nucleotides, the CDR3 is TGTGCCAGCATCACATATTATTGGACAGCCCCAAATCAGCCCCAGCATTTT. Amino acid sequence: CASITYYWTAPNQPQHF. Full variable domain (missing parts from reference TRBV11-3 and TRBJ1-5): EAGVVQSPRYKIIEKKQPVAFWCNPISGHNTLYWYLQNLGQGPELLIRYENEEAVDDSQLPKDRFSAERLKGVDSTLKIQPAELGDSAVYLCASITYYWTAPNQPQHFGDGTRLSIL.

This clone was seen more than once but under ten times. The rearrangement joins TRBV11-2 to TRBJ2-2; D is unresolved. The CDR3 length is 13 residues. V lost 5 bases and J lost 2, with 6 bases in between. Germline V lookup: CDR1 SGHAT, CDR2 FQNNGV. The CDR3 protein is CASSPSNTGELFF. The DNA for the CDR3 is TGTGCCAGCAGCCCCTCAAACACCGGGGAGCTGTTTTTT.

This rearrangement joins TRBV28 to TRBJ2-5, with TRBD2 matching over 8 bases. With V trimmed by 7 bases and J by 5 bases, 3 bases remained unmatched. The CDR3 length is 12 residues. Germline V CDR1 and CDR2: MDHEN, SYDVKM. The CDR3 DNA reads TGTGCCAGCAATACGGGAGGGGAGACCCAGTACTTC. Its protein is CASNTGGETQYF. Filled out from reference TRBV28 and TRBJ2-5, the complete variable domain reads DVKVTQSSRYLVKRTGEKVFLECVQDMDHENMFWYRQDPGLGLRLIYFSYDVKMKEKGDIPEGYSVSREKKERFSLILESASTNQTSMYLCASNTGGETQYFGPGTRLLVL.

This clone has a handful of counts. The V and J genes are TRBV27 and TRBJ2-7; 7 bases map to TRBD1. Per germline, CDR1 MNHEY and CDR2 SMNVEV (reference sequence). J gave up 6 bases and V 5 bases, and 7 bases lay outside the gene matches. The CDR3 loop spans 13 amino acids. In DNA form, the CDR3 reads TGTGCCAGCAGTCGACGGACAGGAGGCGAGCAGTACTTC. It yields the protein CASSRRTGGEQYF.

The chain couples TRBV2 to TRBJ2-2, with 9 bases identical to TRBD1. This CDR3 contains 15 residues. After removal of 6 bases from V and 5 bases from J, the junction contained 7 bases not matched to a gene. Germline CDR1 reads SNHLY; CDR2 reads FYNNEI. In DNA form, the CDR3 reads TGTGCCAGCAGCGAACAGGGGGCGGGAACCGGGGAGCTGTTTTTT. The encoded protein is CASSEQGAGTGELFF.

V usage is TRBV15 and J usage is TRBJ2-5; 7 bases line up with TRBD2. CDR1 is LNHNV, CDR2 YYDKDF, per germline (reference sequence). Trimming at V came to 0 bases and at J to 3 bases, leaving 4 bases not matched to a gene. The CDR3 contains 15 residues. CDR3 bases: TGTGCCACCAGCAGAGATCTTGGGGGGGAAGAGACCCAGTACTTC. It translates to CATSRDLGGEETQYF.

The chain uses TRBV10-3 and TRBJ2-1, with a weak D call TRBD2 (6 bases). CDR3 length: 16 amino acids. Germline CDR1 ENHRY, CDR2 SYGVKD. V dropped 3 bases and J dropped 1 base, with 13 bases sitting between them. The CDR3, as DNA: TGTGCCATCAGTGACCCGACTAGGGGATCCTACAATGAGCAGTTCTTC. Protein: CAISDPTRGSYNEQFF.

The chain is built from TRBV4-1 and TRBJ1-2; a weak D match, TRBD1 (6 bases). The CDR3 is 14 residues long. V lost 0 bases, J lost 6 bases, and 11 bases lay in between. CDR1 and CDR2 from the germline V gene are MGHRA and YSYEKL. CDR3 protein: CASSQDRQAHGYTF. The CDR3 nucleotides are TGCGCCAGCAGCCAAGATAGACAGGCTCATGGCTACACCTTC.

The chain carries TRBV5-4 and TRBJ2-2; the match to TRBD2 covers 7 bases. The V and J ends lost 4 bases and 3 bases, in that order; junction bases with no gene match: 6. Per the germline V gene, CDR1 is SGHNT and CDR2 is YYREEE (reference sequence). The CDR3 extends over 15 amino acids. The CDR3 DNA is TGTGCCAGCAGCAGAAGGGGAGGGGACACCGGGGAGCTGTTTTTT. Encoded protein: CASSRRGGDTGELFF.

This chain connects TRBV30 to TRBJ1-2; D ambiguous. This CDR3 is built from 10 residues. CDR1 and CDR2 (germline): GTSNPN, SVGIG (reference sequence). Trimming removed 5 bases from V and 4 bases from J, with 5 bases in between. The CDR3 protein is CAWGSYGYTF. The CDR3, as DNA: TGTGCCTGGGGTTCCTATGGCTACACCTTC.

The chain links TRBV28 to TRBJ2-1; D is ambiguous. Trimming stripped 2 bases from V and 7 bases from J, with 3 bases between. CDR1 is MDHEN and CDR2 is SYDVKM in the germline V gene. The CDR3 runs to 11 residues. As DNA, the CDR3 is TGTGCCAGCAGTTTACGGAATGAGCAGTTCTTC. Translation: CASSLRNEQFF.

V and J are TRBV2 and TRBJ1-1; D ambiguous. Germline CDR1 reads SNHLY; CDR2 reads FYNNEI. CDR3 length: 13 residues. Trimming left V 6 bases short and J 1 base short, with 9 bases between. CDR3 in DNA: TGTGCCAGCAGGTTCCTTAGGAACACTGAAGCTTTCTTT. As protein: CASRFLRNTEAFF.

The count of this clone is one. The chain couples TRBV7-8 to TRBJ1-2; 8 bases are a match to TRBD1. Germline CDR1 and CDR2: SGHVS and FQNEAQ. The CDR3 totals 15 residues. Germline trimming cut 1 base from V and 12 bases from J; bases unmatched to any gene: 13. The CDR3 protein is CASSLDGTGAFVNTF. The CDR3 DNA is TGTGCCAGCAGCTTAGATGGGACAGGCGCGTTCGTAAACACCTTC.

V is TRBV7-8 and J is TRBJ2-1, with D possibly TRBD1 on 6 matching bases. Germline V CDR1 and CDR2: SGHVS, FQNEAQ. The CDR3 loop spans 14 amino acids. With 4 bases removed from V and 6 bases from J, the gap between germline ends came to 13 bases. The CDR3 is CASSSAGQSNEQFF. CDR3 nucleotide sequence: TGTGCCAGCAGCTCGGCAGGACAGAGCAATGAGCAGTTCTTC.

The chain links TRBV29-1 to TRBJ2-7; 7 nucleotides match TRBD2. Trimming cost V 6 bases and J 4 bases; bases outside gene matches: 3. The CDR3 consists of 11 residues. CDR1 and CDR2 from the germline V gene are SQVTM and ANQGSEA. The CDR3 spells CSVGTTYEQYF. CDR3 DNA: TGCAGCGTGGGGACTACATACGAGCAGTACTTC.

The chain uses TRBV2 and TRBJ1-1, with 7 nucleotides matching TRBD1. V gave up 5 bases and J gave up 7 bases; unmatched junction bases: 4. Germline V gene sequence: CDR1 SNHLY, CDR2 FYNNEI. The CDR3 runs 12 residues. For the CDR3, the DNA is TGTGCCAGCAGTACAGGGGCCTATGAAGCTTTCTTT. The encoded protein is CASSTGAYEAFF.

The CDR3 nucleotides read TGTGCCAGTAGTATAGATGCAGCATCGAACACCGGGGAGCTGTTTTTT. It yields the protein CASSIDAASNTGELFF. The chain recombines TRBV19 with TRBJ2-2; D gene ambiguous. The CDR3 totals 16 residues. V was cut by 0 bases and J by 0 bases, with 8 bases left in between. CDR1 LNHDA and CDR2 SQIVND come from the germline V gene (reference sequence).

The rearrangement links TRBV5-4 to TRBJ2-1; D is perhaps TRBD1 or TRBD2 (5 bases each). This CDR3 comprises 14 residues. Trimming shortened V by 4 bases and J by 5 bases, and 13 bases separated the two germline ends. CDR1 and CDR2 (germline): SGHNT, YYREEE (reference sequence). CDR3 nucleotide sequence: TGTGCCAGCAGCCCGGGACCCGAGCACAATGAGCAGTTCTTC. Its protein is CASSPGPEHNEQFF.

The chain uses TRBV25-1 and TRBJ2-5; a possible D gene is TRBD2 (6 bases). The CDR3 is 14 residues long. The germline V gene encodes CDR1 MGHDK and CDR2 SYGVNS. Trimming left V 7 bases short and J 2 bases short, with 14 bases between. The chain's CDR3 is CASTWGAGQETQYF. The CDR3 region has the DNA TGTGCCAGCACTTGGGGTGCGGGACAAGAGACCCAGTACTTC. Supplemented by reference TRBV25-1 and TRBJ2-5, the full variable domain reads EADIYQTPRYLVIGTGKKITLECSQTMGHDKMYWYQQDPGMELHLIHYSYGVNSTEKGDLSSESTVSRIRTEHFPLTLESARPSHTSQYLCASTWGAGQETQYFGPGTRLLVL.

The chain links TRBV6-5 to TRBJ2-2, with D maybe TRBD2 (6 bases). Germline CDR1 is MNHEY and CDR2 is SVGAGI. The V gene lost 6 bases and the J gene lost 9 bases, with 20 bases spanning the gap. The CDR3 contains 15 residues. The CDR3 loop reads CASSSGRLVVRELFF. The DNA of the CDR3 is TGTGCCAGCAGCTCAGGGAGACTAGTGGTAAGGGAGCTGTTTTTT.

This clone was found once. This chain uses TRBV28 with TRBJ1-1; 7 positions agree with TRBD1. The CDR3 covers 14 residues. Germline loops: CDR1 MDHEN, CDR2 SYDVKM. V shed 6 bases and J 1 base; nucleotides not matched to a gene: 5. CDR3 DNA: TGTGCCAGCAGGGCCGGGACAGCGAACACTGAAGCTTTCTTT. It translates to CASRAGTANTEAFF.

This chain uses TRBV4-2 with TRBJ1-1, with D unresolved. V lost 0 bases to trimming and J lost 0 bases, with 11 bases between them. This CDR3 is built from 16 residues. The germline gives CDR1 LGHNA, CDR2 YNFKEQ. The CDR3 DNA is TGTGCCAGCAGCCAAGACGAGCGGACCGTGAACACTGAAGCTTTCTTT. This translates into CASSQDERTVNTEAFF.

The chain links TRBV5-1 to TRBJ2-5; D may correspond to TRBD1 or TRBD2 (5 bases each). From germline, CDR1 is SGHRS and CDR2 YFSETQ. This CDR3 has 12 amino acids. Trimming stripped 2 bases from V and 9 bases from J, with 11 bases between. The chain's CDR3 is CASSLGVGAQYF. CDR3 bases: TGCGCCAGCAGCTTAGGGGTCGGGGCCCAGTACTTC. The variable domain in full, completed from reference TRBV5-1 and TRBJ2-5, reads KAGVTQTPRYLIKTRGQQVTLSCSPISGHRSVSWYQQTPGQGLQFLFEYFSETQRNKGNFPGRFSGRQFSNSRSEMNVSTLELGDSALYLCASSLGVGAQYFGPGTRLLVL.

J is TRBJ2-3 and V is TRBV11-3; the match to TRBD2 covers 7 bases. The CDR3 runs to 15 residues. V gave up 1 base and J gave up 1 base; unmatched junction bases: 2. Per germline, CDR1 SGHNT and CDR2 YENEEA. The CDR3 protein is CASSLVAGGTDTQYF. CDR3 bases: TGTGCCAGCAGCTTAGTTGCGGGGGGCACAGATACGCAGTATTTT.

In its sample, this clone was seen once. This chain connects TRBV7-8 to TRBJ2-7, with TRBD1 matching 9 bases. This CDR3 has 15 amino acids. CDR1 and CDR2 from the germline V gene are SGHVS and FQNEAQ. With V trimmed by 5 bases and J by 0 bases, 5 bases remained unmatched. The CDR3 nucleotides are TGTGCCAGCAGCGGGGACAGGGACAACTCCTACGAGCAGTACTTC. It codes for CASSGDRDNSYEQYF.